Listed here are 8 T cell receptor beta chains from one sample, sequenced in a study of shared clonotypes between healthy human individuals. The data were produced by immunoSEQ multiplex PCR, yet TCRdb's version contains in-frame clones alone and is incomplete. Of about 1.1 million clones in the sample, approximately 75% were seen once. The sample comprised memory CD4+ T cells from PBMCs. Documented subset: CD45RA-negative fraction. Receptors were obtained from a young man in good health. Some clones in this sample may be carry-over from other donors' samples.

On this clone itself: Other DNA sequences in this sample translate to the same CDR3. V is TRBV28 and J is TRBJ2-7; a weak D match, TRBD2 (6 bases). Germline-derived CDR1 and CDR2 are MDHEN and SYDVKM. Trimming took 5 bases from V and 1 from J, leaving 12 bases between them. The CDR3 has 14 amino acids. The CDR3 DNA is TGTGCCAGCAGTCTCCCCGGGGGATCCTACGAGCAGTACTTC. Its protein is CASSLPGGSYEQYF.

CDR3: CASSLRGGIGQETQYF. The CDR3 DNA is TGTGCCAGCAGCTTGAGAGGCGGGATAGGTCAAGAGACCCAGTACTTC. The J gene is TRBJ2-5, the V gene TRBV11-2, with a weak D call TRBD2 (6 bases). Per germline, CDR1 SGHAT and CDR2 FQNNGV. The CDR3 totals 16 residues. V lost 3 bases, J lost 2 bases, and 16 bases lay in between.

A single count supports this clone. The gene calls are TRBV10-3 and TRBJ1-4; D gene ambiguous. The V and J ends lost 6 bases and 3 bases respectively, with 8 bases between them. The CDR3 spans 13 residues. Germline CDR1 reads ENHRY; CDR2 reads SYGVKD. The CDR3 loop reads CAIRAGPNEKLFF. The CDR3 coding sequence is TGTGCCATCAGAGCCGGGCCTAATGAAAAACTGTTTTTT.

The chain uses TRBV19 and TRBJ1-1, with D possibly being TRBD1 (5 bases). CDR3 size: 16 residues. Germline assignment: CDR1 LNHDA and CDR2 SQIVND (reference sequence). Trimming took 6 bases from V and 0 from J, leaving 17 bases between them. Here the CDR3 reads CASSKRGVGVNTEAFF. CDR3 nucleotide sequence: TGTGCCAGTAGCAAACGGGGTGTGGGGGTGAACACTGAAGCTTTCTTT.

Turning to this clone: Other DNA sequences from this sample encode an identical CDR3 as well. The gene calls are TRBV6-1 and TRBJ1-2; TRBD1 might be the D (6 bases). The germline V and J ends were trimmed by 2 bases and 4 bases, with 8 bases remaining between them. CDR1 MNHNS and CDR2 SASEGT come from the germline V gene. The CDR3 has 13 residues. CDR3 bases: TGTGCCAGCAGTGAAACGGGGGCCTATGGCTACACCTTC. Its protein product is CASSETGAYGYTF.

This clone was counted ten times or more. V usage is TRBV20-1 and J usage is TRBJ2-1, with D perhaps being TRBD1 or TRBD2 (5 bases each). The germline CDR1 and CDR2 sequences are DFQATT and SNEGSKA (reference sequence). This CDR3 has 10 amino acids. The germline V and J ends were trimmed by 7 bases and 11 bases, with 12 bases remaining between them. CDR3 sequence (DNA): TGCAGTGTCCCCCGGGACCAGCAGTTCTTC. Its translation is CSVPRDQQFF.

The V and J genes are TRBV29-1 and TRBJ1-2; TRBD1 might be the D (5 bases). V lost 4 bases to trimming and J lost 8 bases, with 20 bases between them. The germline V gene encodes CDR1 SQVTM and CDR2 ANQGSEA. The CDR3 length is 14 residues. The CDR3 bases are TGCAGCGTTGTAGTACAACAGGCCGGTAGGGGCTACACCTTC. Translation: CSVVVQQAGRGYTF.

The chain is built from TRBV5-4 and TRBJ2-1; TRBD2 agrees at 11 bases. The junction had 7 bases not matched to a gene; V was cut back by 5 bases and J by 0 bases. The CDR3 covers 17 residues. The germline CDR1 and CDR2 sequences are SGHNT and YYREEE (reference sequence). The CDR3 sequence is CASSKGLAESSYNEQFF. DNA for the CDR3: TGTGCCAGCAGTAAGGGACTAGCGGAGTCCTCCTACAATGAGCAGTTCTTC. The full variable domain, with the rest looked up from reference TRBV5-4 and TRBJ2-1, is ETGVTQSPTHLIKTRGQQVTLRCSSQSGHNTVSWYQQALGQGPQFIFQYYREEENGRGNFPPRFSGLQFPNYSSELNVNALELDDSALYLCASSKGLAESSYNEQFFGPGTRLTVL.